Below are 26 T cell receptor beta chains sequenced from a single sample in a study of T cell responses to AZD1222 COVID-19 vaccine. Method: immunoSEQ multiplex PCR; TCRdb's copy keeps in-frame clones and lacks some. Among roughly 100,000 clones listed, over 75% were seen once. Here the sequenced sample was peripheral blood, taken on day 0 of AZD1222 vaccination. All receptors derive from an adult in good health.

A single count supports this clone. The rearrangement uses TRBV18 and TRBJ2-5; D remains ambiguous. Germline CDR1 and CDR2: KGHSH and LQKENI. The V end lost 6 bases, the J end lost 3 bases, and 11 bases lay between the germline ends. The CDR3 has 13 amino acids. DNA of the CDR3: TGTGCCAGCTCCTCTGACATCGAAGAGACCCAGTACTTC. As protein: CASSSDIEETQYF.

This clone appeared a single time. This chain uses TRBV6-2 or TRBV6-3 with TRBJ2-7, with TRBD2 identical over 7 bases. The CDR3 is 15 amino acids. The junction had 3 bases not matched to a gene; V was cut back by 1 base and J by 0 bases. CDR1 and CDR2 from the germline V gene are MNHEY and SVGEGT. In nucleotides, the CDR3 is TGTGCCAGCAGTTACTTCGCGGGAGTCTCCTACGAGCAGTACTTC. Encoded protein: CASSYFAGVSYEQYF.

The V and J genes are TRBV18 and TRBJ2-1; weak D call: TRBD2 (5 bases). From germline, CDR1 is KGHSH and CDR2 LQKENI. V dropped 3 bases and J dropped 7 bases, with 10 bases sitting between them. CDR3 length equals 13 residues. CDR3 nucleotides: TGTGCCAGCTCACCTCAACGAGGGAATGAGCAGTTCTTC. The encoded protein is CASSPQRGNEQFF.

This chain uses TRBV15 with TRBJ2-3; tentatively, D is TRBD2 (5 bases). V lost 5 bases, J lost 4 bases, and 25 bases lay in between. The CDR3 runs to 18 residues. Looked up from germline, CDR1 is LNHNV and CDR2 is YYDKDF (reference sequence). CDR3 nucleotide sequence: TGTGCCACCAGCGGCGAGGCGATAGGAGTAAAGGGAGCAGATACGCAGTATTTT. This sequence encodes CATSGEAIGVKGADTQYF.

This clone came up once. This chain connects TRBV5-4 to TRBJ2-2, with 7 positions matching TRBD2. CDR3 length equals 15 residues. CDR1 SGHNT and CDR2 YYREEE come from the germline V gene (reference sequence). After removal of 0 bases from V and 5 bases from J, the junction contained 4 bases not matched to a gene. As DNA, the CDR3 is TGTGCCAGCAGCTTGGGACTAGCCGTAACCGGGGAGCTGTTTTTT. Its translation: CASSLGLAVTGELFF.

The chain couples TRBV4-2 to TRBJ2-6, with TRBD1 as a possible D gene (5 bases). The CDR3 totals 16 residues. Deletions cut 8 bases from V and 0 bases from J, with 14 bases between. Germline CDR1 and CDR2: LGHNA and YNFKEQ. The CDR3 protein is CASSPGHFSGANVLTF. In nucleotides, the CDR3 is TGTGCCAGCTCCCCTGGACATTTCTCTGGGGCCAACGTCCTGACTTTC.

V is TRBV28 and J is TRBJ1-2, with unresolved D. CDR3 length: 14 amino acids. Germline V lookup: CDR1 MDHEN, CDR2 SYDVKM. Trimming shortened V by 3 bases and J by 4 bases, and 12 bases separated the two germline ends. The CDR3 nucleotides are TGTGCCAGCAGTTTGTGGGGAAGCAGCTATGGCTACACCTTC. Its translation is CASSLWGSSYGYTF.

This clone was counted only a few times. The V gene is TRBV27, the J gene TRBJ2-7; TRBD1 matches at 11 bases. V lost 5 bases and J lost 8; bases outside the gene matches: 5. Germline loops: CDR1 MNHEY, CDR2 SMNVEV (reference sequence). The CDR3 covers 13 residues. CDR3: CASSQDRGRKQYF. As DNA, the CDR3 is TGTGCCAGCAGTCAGGACAGGGGGCGTAAGCAGTACTTC.

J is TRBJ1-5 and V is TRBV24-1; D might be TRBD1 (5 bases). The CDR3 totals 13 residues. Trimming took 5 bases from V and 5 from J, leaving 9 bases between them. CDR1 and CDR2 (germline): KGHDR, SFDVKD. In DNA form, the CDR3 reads TGTGCCACCAGTGCCGCAGGGTATCAGCCCCAGCATTTT. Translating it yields CATSAAGYQPQHF.

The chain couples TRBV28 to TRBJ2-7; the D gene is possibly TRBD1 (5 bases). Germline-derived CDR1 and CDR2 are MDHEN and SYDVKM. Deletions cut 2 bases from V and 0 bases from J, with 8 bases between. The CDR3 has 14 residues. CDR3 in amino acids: CASSLQGLSYEQYF. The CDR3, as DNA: TGTGCCAGCAGTTTACAGGGCCTCTCCTACGAGCAGTACTTC. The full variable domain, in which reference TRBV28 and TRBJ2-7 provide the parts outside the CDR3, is DVKVTQSSRYLVKRTGEKVFLECVQDMDHENMFWYRQDPGLGLRLIYFSYDVKMKEKGDIPEGYSVSREKKERFSLILESASTNQTSMYLCASSLQGLSYEQYFGPGTRLTVT.

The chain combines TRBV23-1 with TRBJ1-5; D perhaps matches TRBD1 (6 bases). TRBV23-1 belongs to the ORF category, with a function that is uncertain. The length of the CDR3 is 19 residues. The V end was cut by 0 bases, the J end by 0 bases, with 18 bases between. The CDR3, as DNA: TGCGCCAGCAGTCAATCGGGGTGGAGGAGGGACACTAGCAATCAGCCCCAGCATTTT. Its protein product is CASSQSGWRRDTSNQPQHF.

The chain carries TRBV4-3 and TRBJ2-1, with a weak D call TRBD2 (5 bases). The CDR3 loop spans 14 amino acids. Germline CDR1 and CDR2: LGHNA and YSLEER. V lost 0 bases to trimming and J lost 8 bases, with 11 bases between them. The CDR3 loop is CASSQDIGRDEQFF. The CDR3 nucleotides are TGCGCCAGCAGCCAAGATATAGGGAGAGATGAGCAGTTCTTC.

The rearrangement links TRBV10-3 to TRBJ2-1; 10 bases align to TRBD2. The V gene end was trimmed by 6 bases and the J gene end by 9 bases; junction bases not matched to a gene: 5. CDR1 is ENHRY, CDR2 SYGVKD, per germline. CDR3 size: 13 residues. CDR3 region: CAIRLAGVGEQFF. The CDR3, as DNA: TGTGCCATCAGGCTAGCGGGAGTTGGTGAGCAGTTCTTC.

This CDR3 reads CASSSLRDFTDTQYF. DNA for the CDR3: TGTGCCAGCAGTTCCCTCCGGGATTTCACAGATACGCAGTATTTT. The chain couples TRBV28 to TRBJ2-3, with a weak D call TRBD2 (5 bases). The CDR3 extends over 15 amino acids. Looked up from germline, CDR1 is MDHEN and CDR2 is SYDVKM. V gave up 4 bases and J gave up 2 bases, with 13 bases separating them. Supplemented by reference TRBV28 and TRBJ2-3, the full variable domain reads DVKVTQSSRYLVKRTGEKVFLECVQDMDHENMFWYRQDPGLGLRLIYFSYDVKMKEKGDIPEGYSVSREKKERFSLILESASTNQTSMYLCASSSLRDFTDTQYFGPGTRLTVL.

CDR3 protein: CASSYTQYNEQFF. CDR3 DNA: TGTGCCAGCAGTTACACCCAGTACAATGAGCAGTTCTTC. The chain combines TRBV6-5 with TRBJ2-1; no reliable D call. Germline lookup yields CDR1 MNHEY and CDR2 SVGAGI. CDR3 size: 13 residues. The V and J ends lost 2 bases and 4 bases respectively, with 6 bases between them.

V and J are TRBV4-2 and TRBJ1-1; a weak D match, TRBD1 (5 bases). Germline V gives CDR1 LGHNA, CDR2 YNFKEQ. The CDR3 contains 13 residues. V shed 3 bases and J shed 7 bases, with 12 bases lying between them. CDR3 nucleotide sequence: TGTGCCAGCAGCCAGTTATCCGGGGGTGAAGCTTTCTTT. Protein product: CASSQLSGGEAFF.

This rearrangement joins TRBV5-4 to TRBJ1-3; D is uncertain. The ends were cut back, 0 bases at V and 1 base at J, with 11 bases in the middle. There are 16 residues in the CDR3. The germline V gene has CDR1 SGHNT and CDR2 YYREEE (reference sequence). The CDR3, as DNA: TGTGCCAGCAGCTTGGATCCTTTCCGATCTGGAAACACCATATATTTT. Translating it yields CASSLDPFRSGNTIYF.

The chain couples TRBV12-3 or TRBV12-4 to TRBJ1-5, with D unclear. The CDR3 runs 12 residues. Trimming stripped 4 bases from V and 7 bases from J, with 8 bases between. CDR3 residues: CASSWGGQPQHF. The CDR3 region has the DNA TGTGCCAGCAGTTGGGGAGGGCAGCCCCAGCATTTT.

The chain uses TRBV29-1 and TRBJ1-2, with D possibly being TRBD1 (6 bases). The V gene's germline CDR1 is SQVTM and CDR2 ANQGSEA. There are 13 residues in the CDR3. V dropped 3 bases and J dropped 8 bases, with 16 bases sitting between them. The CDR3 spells CSVESNRASGYTF. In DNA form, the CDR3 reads TGCAGCGTTGAGTCGAACAGGGCTTCCGGCTACACCTTC.

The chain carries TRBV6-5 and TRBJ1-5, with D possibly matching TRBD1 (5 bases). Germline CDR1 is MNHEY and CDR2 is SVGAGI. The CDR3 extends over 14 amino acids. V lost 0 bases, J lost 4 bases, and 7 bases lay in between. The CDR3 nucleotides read TGTGCCAGCAGTTACTCGGCAGGGAATCAGCCCCAGCATTTT. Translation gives CASSYSAGNQPQHF.

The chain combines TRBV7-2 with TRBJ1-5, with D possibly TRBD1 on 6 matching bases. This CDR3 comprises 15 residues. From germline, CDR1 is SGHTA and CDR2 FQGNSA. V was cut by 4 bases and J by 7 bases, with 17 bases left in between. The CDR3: CASSYSVGQGQPQHF. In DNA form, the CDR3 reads TGTGCCAGCAGCTACTCCGTGGGACAAGGCCAGCCCCAGCATTTT.

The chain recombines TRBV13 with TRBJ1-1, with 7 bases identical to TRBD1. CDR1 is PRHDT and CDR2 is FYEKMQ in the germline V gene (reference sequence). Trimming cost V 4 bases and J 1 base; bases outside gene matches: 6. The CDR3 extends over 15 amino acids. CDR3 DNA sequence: TGTGCCAGCAGCTACACCAGGGGGGGGAACACTGAAGCTTTCTTT. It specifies CASSYTRGGNTEAFF. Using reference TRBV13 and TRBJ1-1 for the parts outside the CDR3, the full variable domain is AAGVIQSPRHLIKEKRETATLKCYPIPRHDTVYWYQQGPGQDPQFLISFYEKMQSDKGSIPDRFSAQQFSDYHSELNMSSLELGDSALYFCASSYTRGGNTEAFFGQGTRLTVV.

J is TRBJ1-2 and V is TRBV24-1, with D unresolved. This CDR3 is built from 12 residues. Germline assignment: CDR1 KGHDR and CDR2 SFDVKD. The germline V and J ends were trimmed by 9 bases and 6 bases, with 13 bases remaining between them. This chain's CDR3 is CATSDPPDGYTF. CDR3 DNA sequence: TGTGCCACCTCGGACCCTCCCGATGGCTACACCTTC.

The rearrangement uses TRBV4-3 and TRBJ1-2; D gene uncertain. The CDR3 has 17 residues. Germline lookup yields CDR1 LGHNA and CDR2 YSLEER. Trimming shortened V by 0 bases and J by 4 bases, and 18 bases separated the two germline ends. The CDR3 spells CASSQDMATDGSYGYTF. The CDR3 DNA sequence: TGCGCCAGCAGCCAAGATATGGCAACAGACGGGAGCTATGGCTACACCTTC.

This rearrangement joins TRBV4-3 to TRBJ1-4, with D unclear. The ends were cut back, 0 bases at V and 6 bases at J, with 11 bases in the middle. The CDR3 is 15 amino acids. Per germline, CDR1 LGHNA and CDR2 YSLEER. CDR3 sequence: CASSQDQLGDEKLFF. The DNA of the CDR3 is TGCGCCAGCAGCCAAGATCAACTGGGAGATGAAAAACTGTTTTTT.

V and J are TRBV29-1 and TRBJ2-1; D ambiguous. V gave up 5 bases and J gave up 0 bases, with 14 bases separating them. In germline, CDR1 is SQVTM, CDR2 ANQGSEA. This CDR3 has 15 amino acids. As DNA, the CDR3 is TGCAGCGTTAGGGCCCAAAAAAGCTCCTACAATGAGCAGTTCTTC. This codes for CSVRAQKSSYNEQFF.